This TCR beta chain emerged from a study of cytomegalovirus exposure and HLA in healthy donors. There are 20 residues in the CDR3. The trim removed 0 bases at V and 4 bases at J, leaving 15 bases unmatched. Germline CDR1 reads SGHTA; CDR2 reads FQGNSA. The PCR had 60 Vbeta and 13 Jbeta primers. Original processing notes: Later analysis identified some 80 million unique TCR beta chains, 9 million to 13 million shared. Clones were sequenced by immunoSEQ multiplex PCR, and TCRdb holds only the in-frame ones, with some missing. V, J and clone size reflect that table, while D and trimming were determined from the DNA. This sample has around 160,000 clones, with 75% to 80% found just once.

The sequenced material came from PBMCs. The genes are TRBV7-2 and TRBJ2-7; TRBD2 agrees at 13 bases. This TCR came from a man in his forties or fifties in good health and CMV-seropositive. CDR3 coding DNA: TGTGCCAGCAGCTTAGCGTGGACTAGCGGGAGATCGAACTCCTATTACGAGCAGTACTTC. Translating it yields CASSLAWTSGRSNSYYEQYF.